The present entry profiles one T cell receptor beta chain with its context. V lost 4 bases to trimming and J lost 2 bases, with 29 bases between them. CDR3 length: 20 residues. CDR1 is SGHTA, CDR2 FQGTGA, per germline. The data were taken from a study of blood T cell repertoires in COVID-19. Repertoires were generated with immunoSEQ multiplex PCR, while TCRdb's copy carries only in-frame clones and drops some. The data hold around 300,000 clones, with approximately 90% observed a single time. What was sequenced was PBMCs or T cells enriched from blood (not recorded which). The sequence derives from a woman between 45 and 65 years old who had recovered from COVID-19. The V gene is TRBV7-3, the J gene TRBJ1-1; D is ambiguous. CDR3 amino acids: CASSWAIRWWTGSINTEAFF. CDR3 nucleotide sequence: TGTGCCAGCAGCTGGGCTATACGTTGGTGGACGGGATCGATAAACACTGAAGCTTTCTTT.